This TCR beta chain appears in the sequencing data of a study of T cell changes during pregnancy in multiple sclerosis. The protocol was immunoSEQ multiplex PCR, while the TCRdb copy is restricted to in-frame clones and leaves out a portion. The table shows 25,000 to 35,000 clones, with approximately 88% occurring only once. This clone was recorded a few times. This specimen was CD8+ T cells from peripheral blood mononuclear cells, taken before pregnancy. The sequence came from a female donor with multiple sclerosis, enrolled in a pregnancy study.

The CDR3: CASSPVGEGSYEQYF. The CDR3 coding sequence is TGTGCCAGCAGTCCGGTGGGGGAGGGGTCGTACGAGCAGTACTTC. V is TRBV27 and J is TRBJ2-7; 7 positions agree with TRBD2. Losses at the gene ends were 5 bases for V and 4 bases for J; bases not matched to a gene: 11. Per germline, CDR1 MNHEY and CDR2 SMNVEV (reference sequence). This CDR3 spans 15 amino acids.